The 20 T cell receptor beta chains given below trace back to one sample, sequenced in a study of blood T cell repertoires in COVID-19. Libraries were prepared by immunoSEQ multiplex PCR; TCRdb keeps only in-frame clonotypes and omits some of them. This sample has about 230,000 clones, with around 81% found just once. Sequencing was done on a sample of peripheral blood. These receptors all come from a man aged 45 to 65 with active or convalescent COVID-19.

The chain has TRBV7-8 and TRBJ2-7, with a weak D call TRBD2 (5 bases). The V and J ends lost 5 bases and 2 bases respectively, with 13 bases between them. The CDR3 has 14 residues. Germline-derived CDR1 and CDR2 are SGHVS and FQNEAQ. The DNA of the CDR3 is TGTGCCAGCAGCCTCGGCCTCGGGGCCTACGAGCAGTACTTC. Translating it yields CASSLGLGAYEQYF.

The chain recombines TRBV25-1 with TRBJ2-2; TRBD2 might be the D (7 bases). Trimming stripped 6 bases from V and 4 bases from J, with 18 bases between. The germline CDR1 and CDR2 sequences are MGHDK and SYGVNS. CDR3 size: 16 residues. The CDR3 DNA sequence: TGTGCCAGCAGCCCCCCTAGGGGGGGAGGCACCGGGGAGCTGTTTTTT. Encoded protein: CASSPPRGGGTGELFF.

This clone has more than one count but fewer than ten. This chain connects TRBV4-1 to TRBJ1-6, with a tentative D call TRBD1 (6 bases). This CDR3 has 16 amino acids. Germline V gives CDR1 MGHRA, CDR2 YSYEKL. Trimming cost V 5 bases and J 8 bases, with 19 bases left between them. The CDR3 DNA reads TGCGCCAGCAGCTCACGGCAACAGGGAGCACATTCACCCCTCCACTTT. Residues: CASSSRQQGAHSPLHF.

The chain joins TRBV30 to TRBJ2-7; TRBD1 matches at 8 bases. This CDR3 spans 14 amino acids. Germline V gene lookup returns CDR1 GTSNPN and CDR2 SVGIG (reference sequence). J lost 3 bases, V lost 2 bases, and 6 bases had no gene match. The CDR3 DNA reads as TGTGCCTGGAGTCATTGGACAGGGTTCTACGAGCAGTACTTC. Protein: CAWSHWTGFYEQYF.

This sequence joins TRBV7-9 and TRBJ1-2; 11 bases fit TRBD1. The V gene end was trimmed by 5 bases and the J gene end by 6 bases; junction bases not matched to a gene: 11. Looked up from germline, CDR1 is SEHNR and CDR2 is FQNEAQ (reference sequence). The CDR3 is 16 residues long. CDR3 coding DNA: TGTGCCAGCAGCCCTCCGGACAGGGGGCGGGGGGATGGCTACACCTTC. This encodes CASSPPDRGRGDGYTF.

This clone showed up just a few times. V gene TRBV6-5 combines with J gene TRBJ1-1, with unresolved D. With 5 bases removed from V and 1 base from J, the gap between germline ends came to 5 bases. CDR3 length equals 12 residues. Germline V gives CDR1 MNHEY, CDR2 SVGAGI. For the CDR3, the DNA is TGTGCCAGCAGTAGACAGAACACTGAAGCTTTCTTT. Its translation: CASSRQNTEAFF.

V is TRBV27 and J is TRBJ2-1; 8 bases match TRBD2. V lost 9 bases to trimming and J lost 8 bases; unmatched junction nucleotides: 12. Per germline, CDR1 MNHEY and CDR2 SMNVEV (reference sequence). The CDR3 runs 14 residues. The CDR3 sequence: CASSKGTRADEQFF. CDR3 bases: TGTGCCAGTTCAAAGGGGACTAGGGCAGATGAGCAGTTCTTC.

This clone was recorded a few times. The chain is built from TRBV7-2 and TRBJ2-5; TRBD2 matches at 9 bases. V lost 3 bases to trimming and J lost 4 bases; unmatched junction nucleotides: 3. CDR3 length: 14 residues. Germline V gene sequence: CDR1 SGHTA, CDR2 FQGNSA. The CDR3 nucleotides are TGTGCCAGCAGCTTCCAAGCGGGGGGAGAGACCCAGTACTTC. This encodes CASSFQAGGETQYF.

The genes are TRBV28 and TRBJ1-6; 9 bases map to TRBD1. Trimming removed 6 bases from V and 7 bases from J; junction bases left unmatched: 13. The CDR3 sequence is 17 residues long. Germline V gene data show CDR1 as MDHEN and CDR2 as SYDVKM. CDR3 amino acids: CASSRPPPGQGNSPLHF. The DNA of the CDR3 is TGTGCCAGCAGCCGGCCCCCCCCGGGACAGGGAAATTCACCCCTCCACTTT.

On this clone itself: Additional DNA sequences in this sample encode the identical CDR3. The chain joins TRBV9 to TRBJ2-2; D unclear. CDR1 SGDLS and CDR2 YYNGEE come from the germline V gene. The CDR3 spans 14 residues. The V and J ends lost 0 bases and 6 bases respectively, with 9 bases between them. The CDR3 spells CASSVASSPGELFF. CDR3 DNA: TGTGCCAGCAGCGTAGCCTCTTCCCCCGGGGAGCTGTTTTTT.

The chain employs TRBV7-2 and TRBJ1-2; no definite D call. V lost 1 base and J lost 4, with 13 bases in between. Per germline, CDR1 SGHTA and CDR2 FQGNSA. CDR3 size: 15 residues. Here the CDR3 DNA reads TGTGCCAGCAGCTTAGACGGCGGCAATTCCTATGGCTACACCTTC. This translates into CASSLDGGNSYGYTF.

The rearrangement joins TRBV7-8 to TRBJ2-1; 10 nucleotides agree with TRBD2. Germline CDR1 reads SGHVS; CDR2 reads FQNEAQ. The CDR3 is made up of 16 amino acids. With V trimmed by 5 bases and J by 8 bases, 12 bases remained unmatched. CDR3 sequence reads: CASSIEPAGGPDEQFF. CDR3 nucleotide sequence: TGTGCCAGCAGCATCGAGCCAGCGGGGGGGCCGGATGAGCAGTTCTTC.

The V gene is TRBV18, the J gene TRBJ2-5, with TRBD2 identical over 11 bases. J lost 4 bases, V lost 2 bases, and 6 bases had no gene match. The CDR3 runs to 16 residues. Germline V CDR1 and CDR2: KGHSH, LQKENI. CDR3 nucleotides: TGTGCCAGCTCACCAAGCCTAGCGGGGGGAGGAGAGACCCAGTACTTC. Amino acids: CASSPSLAGGGETQYF.

The chain couples TRBV9 to TRBJ1-1; 7 nucleotides match TRBD1. With V trimmed by 5 bases and J by 0 bases, 7 bases remained unmatched. The CDR3 has 15 residues. The germline V gene encodes CDR1 SGDLS and CDR2 YYNGEE. CDR3 nucleotide sequence: TGTGCCAGCAGGGCAGGGACAGCCCTGAACACTGAAGCTTTCTTT. It yields the protein CASRAGTALNTEAFF.

This chain links TRBV5-1 with TRBJ1-5; TRBD1 aligns across 9 bases. Per the germline V gene, CDR1 is SGHRS and CDR2 is YFSETQ. The trim removed 4 bases at V and 9 bases at J, leaving 5 bases unmatched. CDR3 length equals 13 residues. CDR3 DNA sequence: TGCGCCAGCAGCAGGACAGGGGAGGGGCCCCAGCATTTT. Its protein is CASSRTGEGPQHF.

This chain connects TRBV13 to TRBJ1-1; 8 nucleotides match TRBD1. Germline V lookup: CDR1 PRHDT, CDR2 FYEKMQ (reference sequence). V lost 8 bases to trimming and J lost 3 bases; unmatched junction nucleotides: 5. This CDR3 contains 13 residues. CDR3 coding DNA: TGTGCCAGCGCTCCGGACAGGGACACTGAAGCTTTCTTT. This translates into CASAPDRDTEAFF.

The chain employs TRBV7-2 and TRBJ1-1, with a weak D call TRBD1 (6 bases). Germline assignment: CDR1 SGHTA and CDR2 FQGNSA. The CDR3 is 14 residues long. Trimming stripped 5 bases from V and 7 bases from J, with 17 bases between. CDR3 sequence reads: CASSLFRGGGEAFF. The DNA for the CDR3 is TGTGCCAGCAGCCTCTTCAGGGGAGGGGGTGAAGCTTTCTTT.

The chain couples TRBV6-5 to TRBJ2-7, with a weak D call TRBD1 (6 bases). The CDR3 totals 14 residues. Per germline, CDR1 MNHEY and CDR2 SVGAGI. Trimming removed 4 bases from V and 1 base from J, with 11 bases in between. The CDR3 bases are TGTGCCAGCAGTTCGACAGGATCGTCCTACGAGCAGTACTTC. It codes for CASSSTGSSYEQYF.

The chain carries TRBV7-2 and TRBJ2-7; 7 bases line up with TRBD1. The CDR3 is made up of 15 amino acids. The V gene end was trimmed by 4 bases and the J gene end by 2 bases; junction bases not matched to a gene: 8. The V gene's germline CDR1 is SGHTA and CDR2 FQGNSA. DNA of the CDR3: TGTGCCAGCAGCTACCTTGAGGGGGCTGCCTACGAGCAGTACTTC. Its translation is CASSYLEGAAYEQYF.

The chain combines TRBV6-1 with TRBJ1-1, with D maybe TRBD1 (5 bases). The germline V gene has CDR1 MNHNS and CDR2 SASEGT. V was clipped by 1 base and J by 1 base, with 10 bases between them. The CDR3 is made up of 15 amino acids. The CDR3 DNA sequence: TGTGCCAGCAGTGAAGGAATTAGGGGGAACACTGAAGCTTTCTTT. It is translated as CASSEGIRGNTEAFF.